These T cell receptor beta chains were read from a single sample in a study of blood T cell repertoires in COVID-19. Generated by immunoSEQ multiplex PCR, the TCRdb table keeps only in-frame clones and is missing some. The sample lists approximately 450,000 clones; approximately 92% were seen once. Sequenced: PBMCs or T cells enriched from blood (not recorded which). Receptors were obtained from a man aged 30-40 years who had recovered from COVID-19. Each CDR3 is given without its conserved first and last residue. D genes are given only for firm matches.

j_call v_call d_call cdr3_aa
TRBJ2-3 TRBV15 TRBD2 ATSRKTSGRGTDTQY
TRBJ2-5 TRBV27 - ASRGLGGSETQY
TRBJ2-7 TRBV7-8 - ASSLAASYEQY
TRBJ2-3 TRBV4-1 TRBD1 ASGTGTHISTDTQY
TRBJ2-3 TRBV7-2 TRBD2 ASSLASGSRTDTQY
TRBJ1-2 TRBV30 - AWRHRNYGYT
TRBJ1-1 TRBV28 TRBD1 ASRETGGNTEAF
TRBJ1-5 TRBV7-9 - ASSLGHSNQPQH
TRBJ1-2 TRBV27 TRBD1 ASSLGTAYGYT
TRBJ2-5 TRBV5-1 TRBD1 ASSLVDRDQETQY
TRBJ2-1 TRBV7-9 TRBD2 ASSLTSGSYEQF
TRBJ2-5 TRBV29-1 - SALQGRGGQETQY
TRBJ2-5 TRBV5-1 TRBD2 ASSFSPRGGETQY
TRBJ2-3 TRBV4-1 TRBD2 ASSQQLAGGQDTQY
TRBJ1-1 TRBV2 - ASRGDIGTEAF
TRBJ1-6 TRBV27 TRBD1 ASTRRDRGSSYNSPLH
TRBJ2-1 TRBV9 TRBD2 ASSGLASGGVGEQF
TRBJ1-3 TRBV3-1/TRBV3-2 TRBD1 ASSPTGVGTGNTIY
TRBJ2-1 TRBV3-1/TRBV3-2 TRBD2 ASSQRTPGGRAPGEQF
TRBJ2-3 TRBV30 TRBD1 AWTFRQGSADTQY
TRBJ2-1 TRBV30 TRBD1 AWHRDRVSSLSYNEQF
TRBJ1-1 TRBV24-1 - ATSDINRDTGEAF
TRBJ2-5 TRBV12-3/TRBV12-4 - ASSLVGGETQY
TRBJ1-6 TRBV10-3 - AIRPGDTNNSPLH
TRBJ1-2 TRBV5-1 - ASSPGSGADFYGYT
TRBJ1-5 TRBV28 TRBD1 ASSFAGTGYSNQPQH
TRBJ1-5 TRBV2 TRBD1 ASRGTGNQPQH
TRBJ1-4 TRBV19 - ASSRQANEKLF
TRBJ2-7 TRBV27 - ASSLARFSYEQY
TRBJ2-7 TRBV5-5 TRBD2 ASSFLAGVWSYEQY
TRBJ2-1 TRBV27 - ATKVGAWYNEQF
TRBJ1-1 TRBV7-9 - ASSDPTGPNTEAF
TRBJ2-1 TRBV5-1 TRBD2 ASSSGLAGDEQF
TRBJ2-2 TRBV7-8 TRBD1 ASSLRDRDTGELF
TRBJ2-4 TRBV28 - ASSQSGRLN
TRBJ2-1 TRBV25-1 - ASSEGGPAYNEQF
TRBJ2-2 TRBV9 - ASSVGRTNTGELF
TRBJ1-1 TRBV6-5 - ASIGAGIENTEAF
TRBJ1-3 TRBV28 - ASILQGTGNTIY
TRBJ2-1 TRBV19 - ASSIIVGGDEQF
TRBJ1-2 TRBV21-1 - ASSSTPWQEHYGYT
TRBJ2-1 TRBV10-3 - AISAEPNEQF
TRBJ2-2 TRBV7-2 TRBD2 ASRIVASGSEVTGELF
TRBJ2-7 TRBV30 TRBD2 AWRLAATYEQY
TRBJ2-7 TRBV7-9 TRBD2 ASSLPGGYEQY
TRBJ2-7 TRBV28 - ASSLVDRIYYEQY
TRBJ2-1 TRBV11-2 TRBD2 ASSFPGGSYNEQF
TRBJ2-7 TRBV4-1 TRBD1 ASSHIGTAYEQY
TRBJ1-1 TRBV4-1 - ASSQFGQASHTEAF
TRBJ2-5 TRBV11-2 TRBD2 ASSPWLAGQETQY
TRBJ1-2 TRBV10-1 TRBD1 ASSGTGHYGYT
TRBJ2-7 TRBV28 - ASSFESSYEQY
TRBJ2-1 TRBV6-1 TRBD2 ASSEEGLAAYNEQF
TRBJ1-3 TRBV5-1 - ASSLGQVPSGNTIY
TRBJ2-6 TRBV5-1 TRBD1 ASTRGQGISGANVLT
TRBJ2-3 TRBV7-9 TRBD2 ASSPLAGVQDTQY
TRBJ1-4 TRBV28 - ASSLFPKVMRFATNEKLF
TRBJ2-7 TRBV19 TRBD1 ASSQSGGSYEQY
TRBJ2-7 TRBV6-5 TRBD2 ASKPGTSGLNEQY
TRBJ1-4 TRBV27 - ASSPTGPRVGKLF